This TCR beta chain was identified during a study of OX40 agonist ivuxolimab in advanced cancers. Study findings and constraints: Among the lowest peripheral clonal expansion occurred in 0.1-3.0 mg/kg partial responders.

The CDR3 is made up of 14 amino acids. Germline V gene sequence: CDR1 LNHDA, CDR2 SQIVND (reference sequence). V shed 4 bases and J shed 9 bases, with 13 bases lying between them. Sequenced by immunoSEQ multiplex PCR; TCRdb stores in-frame clones only, minus some. The table includes 37,000 or so clones, 86% detected once. Concerning this clone: Its antigen is currently unknown.

This rearrangement joins TRBV19 to TRBJ1-6; the D gene is possibly TRBD1 (5 bases). This specimen was CD4+ or CD8+ T cells sorted from blood, taken in a trial of the OX40 agonist ivuxolimab. The sequence was collected from an adult with an advanced solid tumor such as melanoma, head and neck, liver or kidney cancer. The CDR3 loop is CASSTGGISSPLHF. CDR3 in DNA: TGTGCCAGTAGTACCGGGGGAATCAGTTCACCCCTCCACTTT. The variable domain in full, with the rest retrieved from reference TRBV19 and TRBJ1-6, is DGGITQSPKYLFRKEGQNVTLSCEQNLNHDAMYWYRQDPGQGLRLIYYSQIVNDFQKGDIAEGYSVSREKKESFPLTVTSAQKNPTAFYLCASSTGGISSPLHFGNGTRLTVT.